Sequencing of this T cell receptor (beta chain) was carried out in a study of CD8+CD57+ T cells in acquired aplastic anemia. About the study: An average of roughly 3.2 ug of DNA was obtained from sorted CD4+ and CD8+ cells.

CDR3 and TCR beta VDJ profiling relied on a genomic DNA template. TCRdb redid the calling of the reads with MiXCR, one entry per CDR3 protein. Among around 180,000 distinct CDR3 sequences listed, 55% to 70% were seen once. The germline V gene encodes CDR1 MNHEY and CDR2 SMNVEV (reference sequence). V lost 1 base, J lost 11 bases, and 13 bases lay in between. CDR3 length: 13 residues. This clonotype has a count of ten or more. Sequenced sample: sorted CD4+, CD8+, or CD8+CD57+ T cells (not recorded which) from PBMCs. This TCR was recovered from a human donor with severe aplastic anemia or a healthy control (not recorded which). The rearrangement joins TRBV27 to TRBJ2-3; D is ambiguous. CDR3 DNA sequence: TGTGCCAGCAGTTTATACCCGTACGACGGGCAGTATTTT. This codes for CASSLYPYDGQYF.